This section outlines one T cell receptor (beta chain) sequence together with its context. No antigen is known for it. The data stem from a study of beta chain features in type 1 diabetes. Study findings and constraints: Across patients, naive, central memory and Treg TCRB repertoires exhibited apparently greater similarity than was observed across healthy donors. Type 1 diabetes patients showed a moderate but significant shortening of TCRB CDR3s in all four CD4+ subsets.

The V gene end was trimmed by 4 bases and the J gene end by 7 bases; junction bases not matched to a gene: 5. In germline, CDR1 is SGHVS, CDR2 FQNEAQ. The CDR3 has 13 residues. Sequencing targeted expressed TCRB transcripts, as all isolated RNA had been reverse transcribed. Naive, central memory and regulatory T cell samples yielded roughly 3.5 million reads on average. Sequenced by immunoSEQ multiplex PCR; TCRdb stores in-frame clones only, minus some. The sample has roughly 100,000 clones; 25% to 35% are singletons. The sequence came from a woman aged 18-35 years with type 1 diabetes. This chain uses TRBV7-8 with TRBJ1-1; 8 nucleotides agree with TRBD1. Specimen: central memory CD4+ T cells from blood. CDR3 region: CASSSRTGSEAFF. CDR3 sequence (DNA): TGTGCCAGCAGCTCAAGGACAGGGAGTGAAGCTTTCTTT.